These 17 T cell receptor beta chains came from one sample sequenced in a study of siplizumab effects on memory and regulatory T cells. Produced via immunoSEQ multiplex PCR; TCRdb's table is partial and in-frame only. The sample contains some 100,000 clones, roughly 96% of which appear only once. The sample comprised naive CD4+ T cells sorted from blood. These receptors originate from a human donor in good health.

This rearrangement joins TRBV6-5 to TRBJ1-1, with TRBD1 identical over 7 bases. The CDR3 has 12 amino acids. Germline V CDR1 and CDR2: MNHEY, SVGAGI. Unmatched junction bases numbered 3, after V lost 5 bases and J lost 6 bases. CDR3 DNA sequence: TGTGCCAGCAGTCTACAGGGGTCTGAAGCTTTCTTT. Translating it yields CASSLQGSEAFF.

The rearrangement joins TRBV5-1 to TRBJ1-1, with D possibly being TRBD1 (6 bases). Trimming stripped 1 base from V and 0 bases from J, with 7 bases between. The CDR3 loop spans 14 amino acids. Germline V gives CDR1 SGHRS, CDR2 YFSETQ. In DNA, the CDR3 is TGCGCCAGCAGCTTGACAGGGATGAACACTGAAGCTTTCTTT. Protein sequence: CASSLTGMNTEAFF. Looking up the rest from reference TRBV5-1 and TRBJ1-1 gives the full variable domain: KAGVTQTPRYLIKTRGQQVTLSCSPISGHRSVSWYQQTPGQGLQFLFEYFSETQRNKGNFPGRFSGRQFSNSRSEMNVSTLELGDSALYLCASSLTGMNTEAFFGQGTRLTVV.

The rearrangement links TRBV5-4 to TRBJ2-7, with D possibly TRBD2 on 6 matching bases. The CDR3 extends over 16 amino acids. Per germline, CDR1 SGHNT and CDR2 YYREEE (reference sequence). V lost 5 bases to trimming and J lost 0 bases, with 18 bases between them. CDR3 DNA: TGTGCCAGCAGGCCCGGGGGAGAGATCCCCTCCTACGAGCAGTACTTC. Residues: CASRPGGEIPSYEQYF.

The V call is TRBV20-1, the J call TRBJ2-7; D is uncertain. Per the germline V gene, CDR1 is DFQATT and CDR2 is SNEGSKA (reference sequence). The CDR3 is 11 amino acids. Between the trimmed V and J ends, which lost 5 bases and 2 bases, there was a span of 7 bases. The CDR3, as DNA: TGCAGTGCTGAGAGAGCCTACGAGCAGTACTTC. Translated, it gives CSAERAYEQYF.

This chain connects TRBV2 to TRBJ1-1; 9 positions match TRBD1. CDR1 is SNHLY, CDR2 FYNNEI, per germline. The J segment lost 7 bases and the V segment lost 6 bases, leaving 12 bases of the junction unmatched. The CDR3 loop spans 15 amino acids. The CDR3 is CASSLTQGAGIEAFF. In DNA, the CDR3 is TGTGCCAGCAGCCTGACACAGGGGGCGGGAATTGAAGCTTTCTTT.

The V gene is TRBV29-1, the J gene TRBJ2-3, with 9 bases fitting TRBD1. The CDR3 spans 13 residues. CDR1 is SQVTM, CDR2 ANQGSEA, per germline. Unmatched junction bases numbered 8, after V lost 6 bases and J lost 7 bases. DNA of the CDR3: TGCAGCGTCAGACAGGGGGGAGGAAATACGCAGTATTTT. This gives the protein CSVRQGGGNTQYF.

The sample holds one count of this clone. The genes are TRBV10-2 and TRBJ1-1; no clear D gene. Per the germline V gene, CDR1 is WSHSY and CDR2 is SAAADI. The CDR3 has 15 residues. With 5 bases removed from V and 0 bases from J, the gap between germline ends came to 13 bases. The CDR3 bases are TGCGCCAGCAGTCCAGCTGACACCTTGAACACTGAAGCTTTCTTT. As protein: CASSPADTLNTEAFF.

The chain links TRBV10-3 to TRBJ1-2, with 7 bases matching TRBD1. The V and J ends lost 2 bases and 8 bases, in that order; junction bases with no gene match: 14. CDR1 ENHRY and CDR2 SYGVKD come from the germline V gene. The CDR3 extends over 16 amino acids. The DNA of the CDR3 is TGTGCCATCAGTGAGGGCTGGGACAGCTTACAAGGAGGCTACACCTTC. Amino acids: CAISEGWDSLQGGYTF.

The V gene is TRBV9, the J gene TRBJ2-1; TRBD2 might be the D (5 bases). V lost 4 bases, J lost 7 bases, and 12 bases lay in between. Germline CDR1 and CDR2: SGDLS and YYNGEE. The CDR3 is 13 amino acids. DNA for the CDR3: TGTGCCAGCAGCCTACGTAGCGAAAATGAGCAGTTCTTC. Encoded protein: CASSLRSENEQFF.

The chain carries TRBV18 and TRBJ1-1; TRBD1 is a possible D gene (5 bases). Between the trimmed V and J ends, which lost 3 bases and 7 bases, there was a span of 15 bases. The CDR3 has 14 amino acids. From germline, CDR1 is KGHSH and CDR2 LQKENI. For the CDR3, the DNA is TGTGCCAGCTCACCTTCCAGGGCTAAGGTTGAAGCTTTCTTT. Translation gives CASSPSRAKVEAFF. Drawing the rest from reference TRBV18 and TRBJ1-1, the complete variable domain is NAGVMQNPRHLVRRRGQEARLRCSPMKGHSHVYWYRQLPEEGLKFMVYLQKENIIDESGMPKERFSAEFPKEGPSILRIQQVVRGDSAAYFCASSPSRAKVEAFFGQGTRLTVV.

CDR3 nucleotides: TGCAGCGTTGAAGATCAAGGGGGCTGGGAGACCCAGTACTTC. This encodes CSVEDQGGWETQYF. The chain couples TRBV29-1 to TRBJ2-5, with TRBD1 matching over 7 bases. Germline-derived CDR1 and CDR2 are SQVTM and ANQGSEA. CDR3 length: 14 amino acids. The V and J ends lost 0 bases and 5 bases, in that order; junction bases with no gene match: 6.

The V call is TRBV19, the J call TRBJ1-2, with D uncertain. V was trimmed by 3 bases and J by 0 bases, leaving 5 bases between them. Germline CDR1 LNHDA, CDR2 SQIVND (reference sequence). CDR3 size: 13 residues. CDR3 nucleotides: TGTGCCAGTAGTATGACTGCTAACTATGGCTACACCTTC. Translated, it gives CASSMTANYGYTF.

The chain uses TRBV14 and TRBJ2-5; D is undetermined. The germline gives CDR1 SGHDN, CDR2 FVKESK. V lost 2 bases to trimming and J lost 8 bases, with 18 bases between them. The CDR3 has 15 amino acids. The CDR3 reads CASSQTSVPPKTQYF. The CDR3 region has the DNA TGTGCCAGCAGCCAAACGAGTGTTCCCCCTAAAACCCAGTACTTC.

This chain joins TRBV28 and TRBJ1-1; the match to TRBD1 covers 7 bases. V was clipped by 5 bases and J by 0 bases; unmatched bases: 15. CDR1 is MDHEN and CDR2 is SYDVKM in the germline V gene. This CDR3 comprises 18 residues. In nucleotides, the CDR3 is TGTGCCAGCAGTCCCATCCAACAGGGACAGCTAATGAACACTGAAGCTTTCTTT. It is translated as CASSPIQQGQLMNTEAFF.

This clone was detected a few times. The J gene is TRBJ1-6, the V gene TRBV6-5; 10 bases map to TRBD1. Germline CDR1 and CDR2: MNHEY and SVGAGI. The CDR3 totals 15 residues. Losses at the gene ends were 7 bases for V and 8 bases for J; bases not matched to a gene: 8. The CDR3 DNA is TGTGCCAGCAAGAAAGGACAGGGGGATTATTCACCCCTCCACTTT. Translating gives CASKKGQGDYSPLHF.

The V call is TRBV5-8, the J call TRBJ1-2; 8 nucleotides agree with TRBD1. This CDR3 has 16 residues. V was pared by 2 bases and J by 5 bases, with 11 bases of the junction left unmatched. Germline-derived CDR1 and CDR2 are SGHTS and YDEGEE. The CDR3 protein is CASSLRTGGPGYGYTF. As DNA, the CDR3 is TGTGCCAGCAGCTTACGTACAGGGGGGCCAGGGTATGGCTACACCTTC.

The table lists this clone with a few counts. The V call is TRBV2, the J call TRBJ1-1; TRBD1 matches 7 bases. The CDR3 is 13 amino acids. With V trimmed by 5 bases and J by 1 base, 1 base remained unmatched. Germline V lookup: CDR1 SNHLY, CDR2 FYNNEI. CDR3 bases: TGTGCCAGCAGTAGACAGGGGAACACTGAAGCTTTCTTT. Translation gives CASSRQGNTEAFF.